What follows are 6 T cell receptor beta chains derived from one specimen sequenced in a study of Ad26.COV2.S vaccination and SARS-CoV-2 variants. As to treatment: roughly 19 received Ad26.COV2.S at low or high dose, single or two shots; about 5 received placebo; per-sample allocation not given. Day 63 after the first vaccine or placebo injection was the time point for sampling. Clones were read by immunoSEQ multiplex PCR, and TCRdb kept only the in-frame ones, dropping some. The table records roughly 510,000 clones, about 83% of them present only once. The sequenced sample was peripheral blood, obtained in a trial of Ad26.COV2.S vaccine versus placebo. Source of these receptors: a person aged 18-65 years who received the Ad26.COV2.S COVID-19 vaccine or a placebo.

The genes are TRBV11-3 and TRBJ1-1; no clear D. CDR3 length: 14 amino acids. Germline V gene sequence: CDR1 SGHNT, CDR2 YENEEA. V was cut by 2 bases and J by 4 bases, with 11 bases left in between. CDR3 residues: CASSLSPAGTEAFF. The DNA for the CDR3 is TGTGCCAGCAGCTTATCCCCCGCGGGCACTGAAGCTTTCTTT.

The genes are TRBV6-5 and TRBJ2-2; tentatively, D is TRBD2 (5 bases). The germline V gene encodes CDR1 MNHEY and CDR2 SVGAGI. Deletions cut 8 bases from V and 0 bases from J, with 10 bases between. The CDR3 is made up of 14 amino acids. CDR3 sequence: CASRAGANTGELFF. CDR3 DNA: TGTGCCAGCCGAGCCGGGGCGAACACCGGGGAGCTGTTTTTT.

This CDR3 reads CASSLGASGRAADTQYF. The CDR3, as DNA: TGTGCCAGCAGCTTGGGGGCTAGCGGGAGGGCCGCAGATACGCAGTATTTT. This chain uses TRBV5-5 with TRBJ2-3; TRBD2 matches 12 bases. CDR3 length: 17 amino acids. CDR1 is SGHKS, CDR2 YYEKEE, per germline (reference sequence). J lost 4 bases, V lost 0 bases, and 6 bases had no gene match.

This clone was detected a few times. The gene calls are TRBV28 and TRBJ2-5; 13 bases are a match to TRBD2. The CDR3 is made up of 18 amino acids. The V gene end was trimmed by 6 bases and the J gene end by 4 bases; junction bases not matched to a gene: 14. Germline V gives CDR1 MDHEN, CDR2 SYDVKM. DNA for the CDR3: TGTGCCAGCAGGCCACGACTAGCGGGAGGACCCCGGCGAGAGACCCAGTACTTC. Protein: CASRPRLAGGPRRETQYF.

The rearrangement links TRBV7-6 to TRBJ2-1; either TRBD1 or TRBD2 may fit D (6 bases each). V shed 5 bases and J shed 9 bases, with 20 bases lying between them. The germline V gene encodes CDR1 SGHVS and CDR2 FNYEAQ. CDR3 length: 15 residues. DNA for the CDR3: TGTGCCAGCAGCCGGTCGGGGGCCCCGTTCGGTGAGCAGTTCTTC. Translating it yields CASSRSGAPFGEQFF.

This chain links TRBV5-1 with TRBJ2-3; D is perhaps TRBD2 (6 bases). Germline V gene sequence: CDR1 SGHRS, CDR2 YFSETQ. V lost 4 bases and J 5 bases, leaving 17 bases between the germline ends. CDR3 length equals 15 residues. The chain's CDR3 is CASSGGPLSGDTQYF. CDR3 DNA: TGCGCCAGCAGCGGCGGACCCCTTAGCGGAGATACGCAGTATTTT.